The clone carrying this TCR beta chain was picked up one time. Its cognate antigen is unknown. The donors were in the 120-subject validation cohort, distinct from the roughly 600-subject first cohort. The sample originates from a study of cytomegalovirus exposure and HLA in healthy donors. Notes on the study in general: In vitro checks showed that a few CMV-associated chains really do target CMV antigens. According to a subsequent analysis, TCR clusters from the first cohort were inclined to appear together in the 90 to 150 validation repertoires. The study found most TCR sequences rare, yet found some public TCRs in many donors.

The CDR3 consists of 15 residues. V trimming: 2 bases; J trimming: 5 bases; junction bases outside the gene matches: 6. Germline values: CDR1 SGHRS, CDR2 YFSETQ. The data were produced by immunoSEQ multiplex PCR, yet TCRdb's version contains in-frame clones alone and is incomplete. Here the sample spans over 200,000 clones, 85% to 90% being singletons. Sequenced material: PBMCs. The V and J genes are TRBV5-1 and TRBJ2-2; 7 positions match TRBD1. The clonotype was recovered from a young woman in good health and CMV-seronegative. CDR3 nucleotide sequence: TGCGCCAGCAGCTTCACAGGGGCAGATACCGGGGAGCTGTTTTTT. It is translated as CASSFTGADTGELFF.